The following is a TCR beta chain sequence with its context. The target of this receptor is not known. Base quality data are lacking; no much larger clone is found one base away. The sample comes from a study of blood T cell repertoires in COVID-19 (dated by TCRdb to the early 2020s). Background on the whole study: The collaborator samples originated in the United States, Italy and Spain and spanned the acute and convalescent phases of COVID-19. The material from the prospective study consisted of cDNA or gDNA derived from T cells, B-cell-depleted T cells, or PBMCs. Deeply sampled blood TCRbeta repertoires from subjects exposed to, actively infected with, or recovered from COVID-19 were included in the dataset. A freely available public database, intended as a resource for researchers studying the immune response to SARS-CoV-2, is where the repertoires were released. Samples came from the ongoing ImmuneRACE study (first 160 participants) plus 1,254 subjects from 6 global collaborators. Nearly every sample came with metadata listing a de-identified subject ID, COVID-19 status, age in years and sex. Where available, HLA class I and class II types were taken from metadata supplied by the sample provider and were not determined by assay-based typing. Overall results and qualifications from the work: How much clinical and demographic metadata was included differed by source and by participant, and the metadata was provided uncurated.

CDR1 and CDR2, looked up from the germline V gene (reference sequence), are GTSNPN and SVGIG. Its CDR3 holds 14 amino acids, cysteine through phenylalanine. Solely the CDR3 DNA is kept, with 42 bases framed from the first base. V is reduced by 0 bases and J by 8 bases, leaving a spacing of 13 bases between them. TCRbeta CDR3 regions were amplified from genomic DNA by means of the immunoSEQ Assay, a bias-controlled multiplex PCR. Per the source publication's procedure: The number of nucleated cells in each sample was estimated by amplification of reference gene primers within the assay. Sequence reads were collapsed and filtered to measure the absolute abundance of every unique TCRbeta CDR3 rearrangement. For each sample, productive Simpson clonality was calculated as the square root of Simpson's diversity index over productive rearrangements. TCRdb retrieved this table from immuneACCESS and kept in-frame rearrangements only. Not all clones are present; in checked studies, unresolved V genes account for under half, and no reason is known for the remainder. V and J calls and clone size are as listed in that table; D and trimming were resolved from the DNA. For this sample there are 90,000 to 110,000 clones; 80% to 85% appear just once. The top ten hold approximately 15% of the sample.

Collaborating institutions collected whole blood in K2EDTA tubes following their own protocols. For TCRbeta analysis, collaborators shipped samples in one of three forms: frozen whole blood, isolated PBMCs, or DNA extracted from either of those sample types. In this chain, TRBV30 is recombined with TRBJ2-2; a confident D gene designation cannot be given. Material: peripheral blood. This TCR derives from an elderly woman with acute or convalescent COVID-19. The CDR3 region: CAWSVTPSGGELFF. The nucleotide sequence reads TGTGCCTGGAGTGTTACTCCCTCCGGGGGGGAGCTGTTTTTT.